This T cell receptor beta chain was sequenced for a study of T cell responses to AZD1222 COVID-19 vaccine. The study's findings and limits: Spike-specific TCR breadth and depth rose after two AZD1222 doses. Per reports, nearly half of all spike-specific TCRs target regions that are unmutated in variants.

Profiled with immunoSEQ multiplex PCR; TCRdb holds only in-frame clones, not every one. The sample contains 130,000 or so clones, 75% to 85% of which appear only once. The ends lost 6 bases at V and 2 bases at J; junction bases unmatched: 4. CDR1 is MNHEY, CDR2 SVGAGI, per germline. This CDR3 is built from 15 residues. Comment on this clone: As yet, its antigen is unknown.

Second-dose intervals of approximately 4 or approximately 12 weeks were pooled. The chain couples TRBV6-5 to TRBJ2-1; 10 positions agree with TRBD1. The sequencing used peripheral blood, collected 28 days after the second AZD1222 dose. This TCR was sampled from an adult who received the AZD1222 COVID-19 vaccine. The CDR3, as DNA: TGTGCCAGCAGCTCAGGACAGGGGGCCTACAATGAGCAGTTCTTC. Its protein is CASSSGQGAYNEQFF.